The clone carrying this T cell receptor beta chain showed up many times. The antigen is not known. This entry comes from a study of T cells in Graves' hyperthyroidism and ophthalmopathy. RNA transcripts yielded amplified TCR beta CDR3 regions. Initially, a first-round RT-PCR of the TCR CDR3 employed the HTBI primer set. Using its own MiXCR run on the multiplex PCR reads, TCRdb lists one record per CDR3 protein. The sample contains under 650,000 distinct CDR3 sequences, roughly 16% of which appear only once. Diagnoses were established using clinical symptoms, serum thyroxine and TRAb, thyroid ultrasound and orbital computed tomography. The PBMCs studied were ones that came from 10 ml fresh peripheral blood. CDR1 is SNHLY and CDR2 is FYNNEI in the germline V gene. Trimming left V 7 bases short and J 4 bases short, with 7 bases between. CDR3 length: 11 residues. General study points: Model output signaled ophthalmopathy a median 6.5 months ahead of onset. A 13 V-J signature model discriminated ophthalmopathy versus stable hyperthyroidism.

The J gene is TRBJ1-1, the V gene TRBV2; the D is unclear. The receptor comes from a woman in her twenties or thirties with Graves' hyperthyroidism. Sequencing used blood. CDR3 protein: CASMAGTEAFF. The CDR3 region has the DNA TGTGCCAGCATGGCCGGCACTGAAGCTTTCTTT. The variable domain in full, completed from reference TRBV2 and TRBJ1-1, reads EPEVTQTPSHQVTQMGQEVILRCVPISNHLYFYWYRQILGQKVEFLVSFYNNEISEKSEIFDDQFSVERPDGSNFTLKIRSTKLEDSAMYFCASMAGTEAFFGQGTRLTVV.